Below are 4 T cell receptor beta chains sequenced from a single sample in a study of monozygotic twins with inflammatory bowel disease. TCRdb re-called the 5' RACE reads, yielding one record per CDR3 amino acid sequence without DNA. This repertoire comprises 150,000 to 200,000 distinct CDR3 sequences; its ten largest clones make up roughly 7.4%. The material sequenced was blood. The source is a human donor with ulcerative colitis or Crohn's disease, or a healthy co-twin of an affected twin (not recorded which).

The CDR3 is CASSQGFGGPTKNIQYF. The rearrangement links TRBV3-1 to TRBJ2-4; TCRdb calls TRBD1, which cannot be checked without DNA. This CDR3 contains 17 residues. Germline V CDR1 and CDR2: LGHDT, YNNKEL (reference sequence).

The rearrangement uses TRBV20-1 and TRBJ1-2; TCRdb lists TRBD1, though no DNA is available to test this call. This CDR3 comprises 14 residues. CDR1 and CDR2 (germline): DFQATT, SNEGSKA (reference sequence). CDR3 sequence: CSASGQGSNYGYTF.

The rearrangement links TRBV15 to TRBJ2-5. The CDR3 covers 15 residues. Germline V gives CDR1 LNHNV, CDR2 YYDKDF (reference sequence). CDR3: CATSRTRGGEETQYF.

CDR3 protein: CASSGGGGAKNIQYF. The chain employs TRBV6-2 or TRBV6-3 and TRBJ2-4; checking the TCRdb D call of TRBD1 is not possible without DNA. Germline CDR1 MNHEY, CDR2 SVGEGT. This CDR3 has 15 residues.